This TCR beta chain was obtained from a study of beta chain features in type 1 diabetes. This clone was picked up a small number of times. Trimming shortened V by 5 bases and J by 7 bases, and 27 bases separated the two germline ends. Germline values: CDR1 MDHEN, CDR2 SYDVKM. The CDR3 is 18 residues long. It was one heparinised blood draw, averaging around 120 mL, that each donor gave. Sequencing targeted expressed TCRB transcripts, as all isolated RNA had been reverse transcribed. The assay was immunoSEQ multiplex PCR, and TCRdb's table has in-frame clones only and misses some. Of about 900,000 clones detected, 15% to 20% appear once; the ten largest clones hold around 0.02%.

The TCR comes from a woman younger than 30 in good health. The chain carries TRBV28 and TRBJ1-5; D call uncertain. The material sequenced was naive CD4+ T cells from blood. The CDR3 DNA is TGTGCCAGCAGTCAATCAACCTCAGGCCGGAGGAGATACCAGCCCCAGCATTTT. This gives the protein CASSQSTSGRRRYQPQHF.